Sequencing of this T cell receptor (beta chain) was carried out in a study of T-cell reconstitution after alpha-beta-depleted transplantation in children. It was with unique molecular identifiers that the TCRbeta library was prepared. TCRdb reprocessed the PCR reads via MiXCR and lists one record per CDR3 protein. The data show 150,000 to 250,000 distinct CDR3 sequences, with roughly 14% seen just once and approximately 13% held by the top ten. This clonotype was counted many times. The CDR3 extends over 12 amino acids. After removal of 3 bases from V and 9 bases from J, the junction contained 3 bases not matched to a gene.

The clonotype originates from a human donor who donated a stem cell graft to a child with acute lymphoblastic leukemia. This chain joins TRBV12-3 or TRBV12-4 and TRBJ1-1; 8 bases match TRBD1. Specimen: PBMCs from the stem cell graft donor, collected from the stem cell graft. CDR3 loop: CASSLDRVKAFF. CDR3 nucleotide sequence: TGTGCCAGCAGTTTGGACAGGGTGAAAGCTTTCTTT.